These 32 T cell receptor beta chains share one sample of origin, sequenced in a study of radiotherapy plus CTLA-4 blockade in lung cancer. Data came from immunoSEQ multiplex PCR; TCRdb stores just in-frame clones and leaves some out. This table has around 72,000 clones, roughly three quarters appearing once. Here the sequenced sample was peripheral blood, taken from a patient treated with radiotherapy plus ipilimumab. All receptors come from a human donor with non-small cell lung cancer who had a complete response to radiotherapy plus ipilimumab.

The rearrangement links TRBV4-3 to TRBJ2-1, with a tentative D call TRBD2 (6 bases). Trimming took 0 bases from V and 2 from J, leaving 11 bases between them. Germline loops: CDR1 LGHNA, CDR2 YSLEER. CDR3 size: 16 residues. The CDR3 here is CASSQDPGGPYNEQFF. Written as DNA, the CDR3 is TGCGCCAGCAGCCAAGATCCCGGGGGACCCTACAATGAGCAGTTCTTC.

The rearrangement joins TRBV7-8 to TRBJ2-5, with D maybe TRBD2 (7 bases). The germline V and J ends were trimmed by 6 bases and 4 bases, with 9 bases remaining between them. The germline V gene encodes CDR1 SGHVS and CDR2 FQNEAQ. The CDR3 has 12 amino acids. The CDR3: CASRGGVETQYF. The CDR3 bases are TGTGCCAGCAGAGGGGGGGTAGAGACCCAGTACTTC.

J is TRBJ1-2 and V is TRBV5-1, with a weak D call TRBD1 (5 bases). V lost 0 bases and J lost 6, with 12 bases in between. This CDR3 has 14 amino acids. Looked up from germline, CDR1 is SGHRS and CDR2 is YFSETQ. In DNA, the CDR3 is TGCGCCAGCAGCTTGGTTAAGGGGCAGAATGGCTACACCTTC. This encodes CASSLVKGQNGYTF.

The gene calls are TRBV7-2 and TRBJ2-2; D tentatively reads TRBD1 or TRBD2 (7 bases each). Per the germline V gene, CDR1 is SGHTA and CDR2 is FQGNSA. The V and J ends lost 5 bases and 7 bases respectively, with 14 bases between them. This CDR3 contains 14 residues. The CDR3, as DNA: TGTGCCAGCAGCCTACAGGGGAGGGGCGGGGAGCTGTTTTTT. Translating it yields CASSLQGRGGELFF.

In DNA form, the CDR3 reads TGTGCCAGCAGCACGGACAGGGGTCCCAATGAAAAACTGTTTTTT. Its protein product is CASSTDRGPNEKLFF. The chain combines TRBV9 with TRBJ1-4, with 9 bases lining up with TRBD1. CDR3 length equals 15 residues. The J segment lost 5 bases and the V segment lost 4 bases, leaving 6 bases of the junction unmatched. The germline V gene encodes CDR1 SGDLS and CDR2 YYNGEE.

The chain combines TRBV21-1 with TRBJ1-4; the DNA was not compared with TRBD1, the D call given in the table. TRBV21-1 is a recognized pseudogene. There are 11 residues in the CDR3. In nucleotides, the CDR3 is TGTGCCAGCAGCAGAGACAGGGGGCAGTTTTTT. Its protein product is CASSRDRGQFF.

This clone has just a few counts. V usage is TRBV7-9 and J usage is TRBJ2-7; 8 bases agree with TRBD1. V lost 6 bases and J lost 6; bases outside the gene matches: 7. Looked up from germline, CDR1 is SEHNR and CDR2 is FQNEAQ (reference sequence). This CDR3 comprises 13 residues. CDR3 nucleotides: TGTGCCAGCAGGCGGACAGGGTCCATCGAGCAGTACGTC. It encodes CASRRTGSIEQYV.

The V gene is TRBV1, the J gene TRBJ2-1. TRBV1 has pseudogene status. The CDR3 spans 15 residues. The CDR3: CTSSLWTQVVDEQFF. CDR3 nucleotides: TGCACCAGCAGCCTCTGGACGCAAGTGGTCGATGAGCAGTTCTTC.

Turning to this clone: Mismatch with germline at one junction end may stem from a read error. In nucleotides, the CDR3 is TGTGCTAGCAGCTTAGGCGCAGGGGCGAGCTACGAGCAGTACTTC. Residues: CASSLGAGASYEQYF. The V call is TRBV7-7, the J call TRBJ2-7, with D tentatively TRBD1 (6 bases). There are 15 residues in the CDR3. Germline assignment: CDR1 SSHAT and CDR2 FNYEAQ (reference sequence).

The rearrangement joins TRBV5-1 to TRBJ2-5, with TRBD1 matching 8 bases. Germline V CDR1 and CDR2: SGHRS, YFSETQ. The length of the CDR3 is 13 residues. V lost 3 bases and J lost 5; bases outside the gene matches: 3. The CDR3 DNA sequence: TGCGCCAGCAGCTCGGGACAGGCGGAGACCCAGTACTTC. Protein sequence: CASSSGQAETQYF.

The rearrangement uses TRBV5-1 and TRBJ1-2; the D is unclear. The length of the CDR3 is 13 residues. The germline V gene has CDR1 SGHRS and CDR2 YFSETQ. Trimming took off 2 bases at V and 8 bases at J, with 13 bases between the two ends. CDR3 region: CASSFKGLEGYTF. The CDR3, as DNA: TGCGCCAGCAGCTTTAAAGGGTTGGAGGGCTACACCTTC.

The chain is built from TRBV5-6 and TRBJ2-3, with D uncertain. Germline CDR1 and CDR2: SGHDT and YYEEEE. Trimming shortened V by 2 bases and J by 1 base, and 8 bases separated the two germline ends. This CDR3 has 14 residues. This CDR3 is CASSFFPGTDTQYF. CDR3 DNA: TGTGCCAGCAGCTTCTTTCCGGGCACAGATACGCAGTATTTT.

The CDR3 loop is CASSLGTGSRNQPQHF. The CDR3 DNA sequence: TGTGCCAGCAGCTTAGGGACCGGGAGTCGTAATCAGCCCCAGCATTTT. J is TRBJ1-5 and V is TRBV7-9; no firm D call. The CDR3 spans 16 residues. Germline V CDR1 and CDR2: SEHNR, FQNEAQ (reference sequence). The V gene lost 1 base and the J gene lost 4 bases, with 14 bases spanning the gap.

The chain recombines TRBV6-5 with TRBJ1-2; 9 bases are shared with TRBD1. CDR1 is MNHEY, CDR2 SVGAGI, per germline. The CDR3 contains 14 residues. Unmatched junction bases numbered 3, after V lost 4 bases and J lost 3 bases. The CDR3 loop reads CASSWGQGYYGYTF. The CDR3 DNA reads as TGTGCCAGCAGTTGGGGACAGGGCTACTATGGCTACACCTTC.

J is TRBJ2-7 and V is TRBV7-2, with a possible D match to TRBD1 (5 bases). Germline V gene lookup returns CDR1 SGHTA and CDR2 FQGNSA. The length of the CDR3 is 15 residues. Deletions cut 0 bases from V and 0 bases from J, with 9 bases between. The CDR3: CASSLATGPSYEQYF. CDR3 sequence (DNA): TGTGCCAGCAGCTTAGCCACAGGTCCCTCCTACGAGCAGTACTTC.

The gene calls are TRBV18 and TRBJ2-3, with D perhaps matching TRBD2 (5 bases). Germline CDR1 and CDR2: KGHSH and LQKENI. Trimming shortened V by 4 bases and J by 0 bases, and 11 bases separated the two germline ends. CDR3 length: 15 residues. The CDR3 coding sequence is TGTGCCAGCTCACTAAATGAGGGTAGCACAGATACGCAGTATTTT. Its protein is CASSLNEGSTDTQYF.

This sequence joins TRBV19 and TRBJ1-5; no firm D call. Germline values: CDR1 LNHDA, CDR2 SQIVND (reference sequence). V lost 6 bases and J 6 bases, leaving 18 bases between the germline ends. CDR3 length equals 15 residues. DNA for the CDR3: TGTGCCAGTAGCACGAGGGAGACTAGCCGTCAGCCCCAGCATTTT. It encodes CASSTRETSRQPQHF.

The gene calls are TRBV7-2 and TRBJ1-2, with D unclear. Trimming left V 1 base short and J 4 bases short, with 10 bases between. Germline V lookup: CDR1 SGHTA, CDR2 FQGNSA. CDR3 length: 14 amino acids. The CDR3 spells CASSLGVGTYGYTF. DNA of the CDR3: TGTGCCAGCAGCTTAGGCGTCGGAACCTATGGCTACACCTTC. The full variable domain, its missing parts supplied by reference TRBV7-2 and TRBJ1-2, is GAGVSQSPSNKVTEKGKDVELRCDPISGHTALYWYRQSLGQGLEFLIYFQGNSAPDKSGLPSDRFSAERTGGSVSTLTIQRTQQEDSAVYLCASSLGVGTYGYTFGSGTRLTVV.

This clone appeared a few times. V and J are TRBV5-6 and TRBJ1-6; 7 bases fit TRBD1. The CDR3 spans 14 residues. Germline CDR1 reads SGHDT; CDR2 reads YYEEEE. Trimming removed 5 bases from V and 7 bases from J; junction bases left unmatched: 6. In DNA, the CDR3 is TGTGCCAGCAGAACCCGGACAGGCAATTCACCCCTCCACTTT. This gives the protein CASRTRTGNSPLHF.

This clone was observed a single time. The chain has TRBV5-4 and TRBJ1-5; tentative D call: TRBD1 (5 bases). CDR1 is SGHNT and CDR2 is YYREEE in the germline V gene (reference sequence). V was cut by 2 bases and J by 6 bases, with 6 bases left in between. The CDR3 has 12 amino acids. The CDR3 DNA reads TGTGCCAGCAGCTTTCAGGGTCAGCCCCAGCATTTT. It encodes CASSFQGQPQHF.

The V and J genes are TRBV6-6 and TRBJ2-7; D is possibly TRBD1 (5 bases). CDR3 size: 14 residues. V was cut by 0 bases and J by 6 bases, with 12 bases left in between. Germline V CDR1 and CDR2: MNHNY, SVGAGI (reference sequence). The CDR3 sequence: CASSYSSKRGEQYV. For the CDR3, the DNA is TGTGCCAGCAGTTACTCGTCTAAAAGGGGCGAGCAGTACGTC.

This clone was recorded only once. This rearrangement joins TRBV2 to TRBJ2-7; perhaps TRBD1 as D (6 bases). Per germline, CDR1 SNHLY and CDR2 FYNNEI. The CDR3 loop spans 16 amino acids. Deletions cut 2 bases from V and 5 bases from J, with 19 bases between. The DNA of the CDR3 is TGTGCCAGCAGTGAAAGCGTGAGGAACAGGGTGCACGAGCAGTACTTC. The encoded protein is CASSESVRNRVHEQYF.

The chain is built from TRBV5-1 and TRBJ1-3, with 8 bases matching TRBD1. There are 18 residues in the CDR3. Germline V gene sequence: CDR1 SGHRS, CDR2 YFSETQ. The V gene end was trimmed by 3 bases and the J gene end by 1 base; junction bases not matched to a gene: 12. The CDR3: CASSSGPRRTGSGNTIYF. Here the CDR3 DNA reads TGCGCCAGCAGCTCCGGCCCCAGACGGACAGGGTCTGGAAACACCATATATTTT.

This clone was found a few times. This chain joins TRBV28 and TRBJ2-7, with TRBD1 as a possible D gene (6 bases). The CDR3 has 15 residues. The V and J ends lost 6 bases and 3 bases respectively, with 18 bases between them. CDR1 and CDR2 from the germline V gene are MDHEN and SYDVKM. The CDR3 DNA is TGTGCCAGCAGCGGCAGGGGACAAGGAGACTACGAGCAGTACGTC. It codes for CASSGRGQGDYEQYV.

V gene TRBV19 combines with J gene TRBJ2-1, with D uncertain. This CDR3 region has 11 residues. Germline V gene lookup returns CDR1 LNHDA and CDR2 SQIVND (reference sequence). V lost 5 bases and J lost 7, with 6 bases in between. The CDR3 reads CASSFFNEQFF. The CDR3 coding sequence is TGTGCCAGTAGTTTCTTTAATGAGCAGTTCTTC.

This clone has just a few counts. V gene TRBV10-3 combines with J gene TRBJ1-4; perhaps TRBD1 as D (5 bases). This CDR3 has 14 residues. Germline values: CDR1 ENHRY, CDR2 SYGVKD. V shed 0 bases and J shed 6 bases, with 8 bases lying between them. DNA for the CDR3: TGTGCCATCAGTGAGTCCCGGGGGGATGAAAAACTGTTTTTT. It is translated as CAISESRGDEKLFF.

This chain connects TRBV9 to TRBJ2-7; D possibly uses TRBD1 or TRBD2 (5 bases each). There are 15 residues in the CDR3. The V end was cut by 0 bases, the J end by 2 bases, with 12 bases between. Germline V gene lookup returns CDR1 SGDLS and CDR2 YYNGEE. The CDR3: CASSVADGAAYEQYF. The CDR3 DNA is TGTGCCAGCAGCGTAGCTGACGGGGCCGCCTACGAGCAGTACTTC.

CDR3 sequence: CASLKISGMNTGELFF. In nucleotides, the CDR3 is TGTGCCAGTCTGAAGATTAGCGGGATGAACACCGGGGAGCTGTTTTTT. V usage is TRBV6-6 and J usage is TRBJ2-2, with 8 bases lining up with TRBD2. This CDR3 contains 16 residues. Germline CDR1 MNHNY, CDR2 SVGAGI (reference sequence). With 9 bases clipped from V and 1 base from J, the junction kept 10 bases outside the gene matches.

This clone has only a few counts. The rearrangement links TRBV5-1 to TRBJ1-1; no definite D call. This CDR3 is built from 13 residues. Per the germline V gene, CDR1 is SGHRS and CDR2 is YFSETQ. The V end was cut by 5 bases, the J end by 0 bases, with 8 bases between. The CDR3, as DNA: TGCGCCAGCAGAGGTCAGATGAACACTGAAGCTTTCTTT. Translated: CASRGQMNTEAFF.

For this clone: This sample also contains other DNA sequences that code for the same CDR3. CDR3: CASSKSEGRGGTDTQYF. The CDR3 region has the DNA TGTGCCAGCAGCAAATCGGAGGGGAGGGGGGGCACAGATACGCAGTATTTT. V is TRBV7-9 and J is TRBJ2-3; maybe TRBD2 (7 bases). This CDR3 contains 17 residues. Germline V gene lookup returns CDR1 SEHNR and CDR2 FQNEAQ (reference sequence). Trimming removed 5 bases at V and 1 base at J, with 19 bases between. The full variable domain, rest sourced from reference TRBV7-9 and TRBJ2-3, is DTGVSQNPRHKITKRGQNVTFRCDPISEHNRLYWYRQTLGQGPEFLTYFQNEAQLEKSRLLSDRFSAERPKGSFSTLEIQRTEQGDSAMYLCASSKSEGRGGTDTQYFGPGTRLTVL.

The count of this clone is one. This sequence joins TRBV25-1 and TRBJ2-4; D gene uncertain. The CDR3 runs to 12 residues. CDR1 is MGHDK, CDR2 SYGVNS, per germline. V was cut by 4 bases and J by 6 bases, with 7 bases left in between. CDR3 coding DNA: TGTGCCAGCAGTGCCGCCGTAAACATTCAGTACTTC. Its translation is CASSAAVNIQYF. The full variable domain, rest sourced from reference TRBV25-1 and TRBJ2-4, is EADIYQTPRYLVIGTGKKITLECSQTMGHDKMYWYQQDPGMELHLIHYSYGVNSTEKGDLSSESTVSRIRTEHFPLTLESARPSHTSQYLCASSAAVNIQYFGAGTRLSVL.

This clone was seen a single time. This chain joins TRBV9 and TRBJ2-6, with D unresolved. CDR3 size: 15 residues. CDR1 and CDR2 from the germline V gene are SGDLS and YYNGEE. Between the trimmed V and J ends, which lost 3 bases and 0 bases, there was a span of 7 bases. The DNA for the CDR3 is TGTGCCAGCAGCGCAAAGAGCTCTGGGGCCAACGTCCTGACTTTC. Protein: CASSAKSSGANVLTF.